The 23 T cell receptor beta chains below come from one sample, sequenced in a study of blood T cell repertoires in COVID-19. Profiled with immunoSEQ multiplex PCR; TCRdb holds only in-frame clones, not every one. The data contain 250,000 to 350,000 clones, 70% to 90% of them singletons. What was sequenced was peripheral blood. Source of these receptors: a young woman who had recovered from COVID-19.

This chain's CDR3 is CASSLSVYTGRDNEQFF. The CDR3 DNA sequence: TGTGCCAGCAGTTTATCGGTTTACACAGGGCGAGACAATGAGCAGTTCTTC. The V and J genes are TRBV27 and TRBJ2-1; the D gene is possibly TRBD1 (6 bases). This CDR3 spans 17 amino acids. The germline CDR1 and CDR2 sequences are MNHEY and SMNVEV (reference sequence). With 0 bases removed from V and 5 bases from J, the gap between germline ends came to 17 bases.

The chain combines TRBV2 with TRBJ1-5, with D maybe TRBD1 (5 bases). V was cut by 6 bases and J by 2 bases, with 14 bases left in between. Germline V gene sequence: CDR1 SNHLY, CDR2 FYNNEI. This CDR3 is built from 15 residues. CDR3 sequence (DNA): TGTGCCAGCAGAGAAAATAGGGGTGGCAATCAGCCCCAGCATTTT. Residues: CASRENRGGNQPQHF.

The CDR3 protein is CASSGAEGGHEQFF. In nucleotides, the CDR3 is TGTGCCAGCAGTGGGGCGGAAGGGGGCCATGAGCAGTTCTTC. The chain uses TRBV2 and TRBJ2-1; 7 bases are a match to TRBD1. Trimming took 4 bases from V and 8 from J; bases not matched to a gene: 8. The germline V gene has CDR1 SNHLY and CDR2 FYNNEI. The CDR3 is 14 amino acids. Full variable domain (outside the CDR3, taken from reference TRBV2 and TRBJ2-1): EPEVTQTPSHQVTQMGQEVILRCVPISNHLYFYWYRQILGQKVEFLVSFYNNEISEKSEIFDDQFSVERPDGSNFTLKIRSTKLEDSAMYFCASSGAEGGHEQFFGPGTRLTVL.

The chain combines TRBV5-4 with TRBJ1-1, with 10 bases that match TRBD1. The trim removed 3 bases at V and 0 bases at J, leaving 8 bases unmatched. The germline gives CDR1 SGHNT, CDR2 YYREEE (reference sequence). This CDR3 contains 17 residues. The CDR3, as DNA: TGTGCCAGCAGCTCCGGGGGACAGGGGCGCATGAACACTGAAGCTTTCTTT. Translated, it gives CASSSGGQGRMNTEAFF.

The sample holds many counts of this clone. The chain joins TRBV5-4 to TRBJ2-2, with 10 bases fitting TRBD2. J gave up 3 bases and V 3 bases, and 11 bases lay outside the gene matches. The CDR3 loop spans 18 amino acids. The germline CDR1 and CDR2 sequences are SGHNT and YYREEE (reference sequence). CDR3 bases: TGTGCCAGCAGCTCCCGGGCTAGCGGGAGTACTTACACCGGGGAGCTGTTTTTT. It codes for CASSSRASGSTYTGELFF.

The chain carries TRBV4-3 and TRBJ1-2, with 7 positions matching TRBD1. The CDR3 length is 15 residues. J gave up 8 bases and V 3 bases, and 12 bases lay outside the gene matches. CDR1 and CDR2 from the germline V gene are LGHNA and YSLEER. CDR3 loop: CASSQDLEGARGYTF. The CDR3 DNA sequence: TGCGCCAGCAGCCAGGACCTCGAGGGGGCGCGGGGCTACACCTTC.

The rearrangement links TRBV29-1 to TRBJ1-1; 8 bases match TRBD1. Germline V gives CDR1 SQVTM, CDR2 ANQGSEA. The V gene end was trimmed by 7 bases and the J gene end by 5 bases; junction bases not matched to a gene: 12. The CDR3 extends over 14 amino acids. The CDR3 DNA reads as TGCAGCGCTGGCGCAGGGGGCGGTCGGACTGAAGCTTTCTTT. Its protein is CSAGAGGGRTEAFF.

The CDR3 spells CASSANWYGQYF. The CDR3 DNA reads TGTGCCAGCAGTGCCAACTGGTATGGGCAGTACTTC. This chain connects TRBV11-2 to TRBJ2-7; the D is unclear. Between the trimmed V and J ends, which lost 6 bases and 9 bases, there was a span of 15 bases. The CDR3 has 12 amino acids. Germline loops: CDR1 SGHAT, CDR2 FQNNGV. Full variable domain (rest looked up from reference TRBV11-2 and TRBJ2-7): EAGVAQSPRYKIIEKRQSVAFWCNPISGHATLYWYQQILGQGPKLLIQFQNNGVVDDSQLPKDRFSAERLKGVDSTLKIQPAKLEDSAVYLCASSANWYGQYFGPGTRLTVT.

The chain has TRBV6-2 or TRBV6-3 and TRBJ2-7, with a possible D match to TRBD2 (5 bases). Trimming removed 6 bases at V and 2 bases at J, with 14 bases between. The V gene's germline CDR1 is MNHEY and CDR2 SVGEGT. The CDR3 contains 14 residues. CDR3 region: CASSLSVTPYEQYF. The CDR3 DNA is TGTGCCAGCAGCCTTAGCGTGACCCCCTACGAGCAGTACTTC.

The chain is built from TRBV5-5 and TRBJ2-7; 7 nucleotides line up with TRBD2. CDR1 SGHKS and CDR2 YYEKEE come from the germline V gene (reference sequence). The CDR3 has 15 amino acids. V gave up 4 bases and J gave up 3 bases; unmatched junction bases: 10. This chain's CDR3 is CASSPVVSGIYEQYF. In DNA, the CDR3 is TGTGCCAGCAGCCCCGTTGTGAGCGGGATCTACGAGCAGTACTTC.

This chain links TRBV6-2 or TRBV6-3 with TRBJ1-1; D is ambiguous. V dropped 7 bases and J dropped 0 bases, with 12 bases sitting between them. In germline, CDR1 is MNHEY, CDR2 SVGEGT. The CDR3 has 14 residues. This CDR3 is CASTPPDMNTEAFF. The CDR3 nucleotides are TGTGCCAGCACCCCGCCAGATATGAACACTGAAGCTTTCTTT.

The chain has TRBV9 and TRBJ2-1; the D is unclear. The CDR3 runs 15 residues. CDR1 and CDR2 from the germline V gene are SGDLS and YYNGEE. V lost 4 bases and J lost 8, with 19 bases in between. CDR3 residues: CASSPGNGLEDEQFF. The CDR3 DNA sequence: TGTGCCAGCAGCCCGGGTAACGGCCTCGAGGATGAGCAGTTCTTC.

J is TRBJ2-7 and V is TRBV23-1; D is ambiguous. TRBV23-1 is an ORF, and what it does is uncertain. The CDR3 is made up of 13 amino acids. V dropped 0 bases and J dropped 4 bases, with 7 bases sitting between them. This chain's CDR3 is CASSQSYSYEQYF. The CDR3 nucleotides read TGCGCCAGCAGTCAATCTTACTCGTACGAGCAGTACTTC.

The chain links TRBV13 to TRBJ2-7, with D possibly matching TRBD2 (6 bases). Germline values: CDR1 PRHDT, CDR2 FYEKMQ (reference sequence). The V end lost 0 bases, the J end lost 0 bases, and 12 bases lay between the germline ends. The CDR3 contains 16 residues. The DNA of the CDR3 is TGTGCCAGCAGCTTAGGCCCGTCGGAGGGCTCCTACGAGCAGTACTTC. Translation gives CASSLGPSEGSYEQYF. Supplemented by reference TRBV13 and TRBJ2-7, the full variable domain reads AAGVIQSPRHLIKEKRETATLKCYPIPRHDTVYWYQQGPGQDPQFLISFYEKMQSDKGSIPDRFSAQQFSDYHSELNMSSLELGDSALYFCASSLGPSEGSYEQYFGPGTRLTVT.

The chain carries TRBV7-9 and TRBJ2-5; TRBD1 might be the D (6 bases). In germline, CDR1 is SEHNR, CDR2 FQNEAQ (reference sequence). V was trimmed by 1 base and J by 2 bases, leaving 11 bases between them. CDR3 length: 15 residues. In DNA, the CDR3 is TGTGCCAGCAGCTTAGTAGTCAGGGGACAAGAGACCCAGTACTTC. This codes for CASSLVVRGQETQYF.

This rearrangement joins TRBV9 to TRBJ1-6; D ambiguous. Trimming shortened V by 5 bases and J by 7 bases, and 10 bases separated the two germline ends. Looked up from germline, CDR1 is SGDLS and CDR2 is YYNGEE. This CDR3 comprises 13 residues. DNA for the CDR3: TGTGCCAGCAGGGTGCAGGAAAATTCACCCCTCCACTTT. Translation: CASRVQENSPLHF.

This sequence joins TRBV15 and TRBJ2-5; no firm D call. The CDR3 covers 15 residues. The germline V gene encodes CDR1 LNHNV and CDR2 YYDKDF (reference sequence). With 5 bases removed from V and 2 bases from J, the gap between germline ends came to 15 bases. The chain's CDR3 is CATSVGTVGQETQYF. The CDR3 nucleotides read TGTGCCACCAGCGTAGGAACAGTTGGGCAAGAGACCCAGTACTTC.

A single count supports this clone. CDR3 loop: CASRWTGTGTGELFF. CDR3 sequence (DNA): TGCGCCAGCAGATGGACAGGGACGGGCACCGGGGAGCTGTTTTTT. This chain joins TRBV5-1 and TRBJ2-2; 8 positions match TRBD1. The V gene end was trimmed by 5 bases and the J gene end by 4 bases; junction bases not matched to a gene: 7. The germline V gene has CDR1 SGHRS and CDR2 YFSETQ. This CDR3 is 15 amino acids long.

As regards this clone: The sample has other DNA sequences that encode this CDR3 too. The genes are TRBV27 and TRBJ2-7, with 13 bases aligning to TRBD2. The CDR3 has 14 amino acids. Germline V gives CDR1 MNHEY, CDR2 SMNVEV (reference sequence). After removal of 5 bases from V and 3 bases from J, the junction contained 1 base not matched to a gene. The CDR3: CASSRTSGGYEQYF. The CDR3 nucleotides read TGTGCCAGCAGTCGGACTAGCGGGGGCTACGAGCAGTACTTC.

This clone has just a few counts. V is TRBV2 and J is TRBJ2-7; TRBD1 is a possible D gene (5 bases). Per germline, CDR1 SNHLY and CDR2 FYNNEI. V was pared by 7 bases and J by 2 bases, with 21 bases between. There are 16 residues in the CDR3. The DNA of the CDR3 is TGTGCCAGCACTTTAGGACCCGCGACAGTCACCTACGAGCAGTACTTC. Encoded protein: CASTLGPATVTYEQYF.

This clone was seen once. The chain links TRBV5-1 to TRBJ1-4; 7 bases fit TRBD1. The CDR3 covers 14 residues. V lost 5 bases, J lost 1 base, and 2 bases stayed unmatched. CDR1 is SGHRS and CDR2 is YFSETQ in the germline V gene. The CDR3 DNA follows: TGCGCCAGCAGGCGGACAGGAACTAATGAAAAACTGTTTTTT. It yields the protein CASRRTGTNEKLFF.

The CDR3 sequence: CASSLDTGSYEQYF. The CDR3 DNA reads as TGCGCCAGCAGCTTGGATACAGGGTCCTACGAGCAGTACTTC. V usage is TRBV5-1 and J usage is TRBJ2-7, with TRBD1 as a possible D gene (6 bases). V was trimmed by 0 bases and J by 1 base, leaving 8 bases between them. The CDR3 sequence is 14 residues long. CDR1 is SGHRS, CDR2 YFSETQ, per germline.

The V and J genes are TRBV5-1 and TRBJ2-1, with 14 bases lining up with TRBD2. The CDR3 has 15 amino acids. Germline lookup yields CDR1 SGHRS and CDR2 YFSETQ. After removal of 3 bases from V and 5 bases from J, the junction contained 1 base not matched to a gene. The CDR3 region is CASSWTSGGNNEQFF. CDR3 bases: TGCGCCAGCAGCTGGACTAGCGGGGGGAACAATGAGCAGTTCTTC.